The TCR beta chain under discussion was sequenced for a study of shared clonotypes between healthy human individuals. Overall study findings and caveats: The authors sampled blood alone, and tissue repertoires likely differ.

Details on this clone: Its antigen is not known.

Germline CDR1 is MDHEN and CDR2 is SYDVKM. Trimming cost V 3 bases and J 4 bases; bases outside gene matches: 9. The CDR3 totals 16 residues. Some clones are missing from TCRdb's copy, which holds only in-frame ones; the method was immunoSEQ multiplex PCR. The sample yields over 150,000 clones, approximately 60% seen once. All of the donors resided in Nashville, Tennessee, and each was a Caucasian adult. The rearrangement links TRBV28 to TRBJ2-1, with 7 bases fitting TRBD1. The sample comprised memory CD4+ T cells sorted from blood. As to subset: CD45RA-negative fraction. The clonotype comes from a man between 25 and 39 years old in good health. CDR3 amino acids: CASSFQTGLGYNEQFF. In DNA form, the CDR3 reads TGTGCCAGCAGTTTCCAGACAGGGTTGGGATACAATGAGCAGTTCTTC.